This entry features one TCR beta chain sequence. The data originate from a study of shared clonotypes between healthy human individuals. CDR3 size: 13 residues. Per the germline V gene, CDR1 is KGHSH and CDR2 is LQKENI. The V segment lost 6 bases and the J segment 2 bases; nucleotides outside the gene matches: 1. The protocol was immunoSEQ multiplex PCR, while the TCRdb copy is restricted to in-frame clones and leaves out a portion. The sample yields about 1.4 million clones, roughly 96% seen once. The sequence was collected from a man aged 25-45 years in good health. The sample taken for sequencing was naive CD4+ T cells sorted from blood. The subset was: CD45RA+ positively selected. The chain employs TRBV18 and TRBJ1-5; 7 nucleotides agree with TRBD1. The CDR3 DNA sequence: TGTGCCAGCTCTGACAGGGGCAATCAGCCCCAGCATTTT. The encoded protein is CASSDRGNQPQHF.